This entry lists 3 T cell receptor beta chains sequenced from one sample in a study of cytotoxic CD8 clonotypes in ibrutinib-treated CLL. TCRdb keeps only in-frame clones here, not all; method: immunoSEQ multiplex PCR. This table has about 300,000 clones, around 77% appearing once. The source was PBMCs, collected at disease progression, from a patient treated with ibrutinib. These receptors were obtained from a human donor with chronic lymphocytic leukemia.

This clone was observed a few times. The CDR3: CASSSTRGGFEQFF. In nucleotides, the CDR3 is TGTGCCAGCAGTTCGACCAGGGGTGGGTTTGAGCAGTTCTTC. The rearrangement uses TRBV25-1 and TRBJ2-1; D might be TRBD1 (6 bases). Germline values: CDR1 MGHDK, CDR2 SYGVNS. CDR3 length equals 14 residues. Trimming removed 5 bases from V and 9 bases from J, with 17 bases in between.

This clone was found a few times. V gene TRBV23-1 combines with J gene TRBJ2-5, with no clear D. TRBV23-1 falls under the ORF class, with uncertain function. The CDR3 is made up of 11 amino acids. V lost 6 bases to trimming and J lost 5 bases, with 7 bases between them. The CDR3 protein is CASSNPETQYF. CDR3 nucleotides: TGCGCCAGCAGCAACCCCGAGACCCAGTACTTC.

The chain joins TRBV5-1 to TRBJ2-1, with TRBD1 matching 8 bases. V gave up 4 bases and J gave up 6 bases; unmatched junction bases: 9. The length of the CDR3 is 15 residues. Germline CDR1 is SGHRS and CDR2 is YFSETQ. The CDR3 is CASSAGQGITNEQFF. The CDR3 DNA reads TGCGCCAGCAGCGCAGGACAGGGAATCACCAATGAGCAGTTCTTC.